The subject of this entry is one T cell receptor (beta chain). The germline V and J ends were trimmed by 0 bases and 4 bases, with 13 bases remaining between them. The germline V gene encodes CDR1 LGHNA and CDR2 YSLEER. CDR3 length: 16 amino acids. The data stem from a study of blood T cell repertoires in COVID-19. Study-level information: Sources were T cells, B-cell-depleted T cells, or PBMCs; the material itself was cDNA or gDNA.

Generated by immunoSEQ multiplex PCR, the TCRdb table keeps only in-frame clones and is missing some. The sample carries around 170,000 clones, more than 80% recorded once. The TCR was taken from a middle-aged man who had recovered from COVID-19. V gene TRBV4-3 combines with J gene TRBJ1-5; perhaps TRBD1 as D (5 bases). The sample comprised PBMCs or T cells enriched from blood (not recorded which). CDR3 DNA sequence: TGCGCCAGCAGCCAAGATGCCCCCGGGGGGAATCAGCCCCAGCATTTT. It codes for CASSQDAPGGNQPQHF.